Shown below are 19 T cell receptor beta chains from a single sample sequenced in a study of blood T cell repertoires in COVID-19 (TCRdb year 2020). Library creation used the immunoSEQ multiplex PCR assay. Held by TCRdb, this immuneACCESS table contains in-frame sequences only and omits some clones. Under half of the omission traces to an unresolved V gene where checked; the cause of the rest is unknown. Present in this sample are over 400,000 clones, 75% to 90% of which were seen just once. The ten biggest clones cover 3.2% of the sample. The sequencing sample was made of peripheral blood. These receptors came from a human donor in a cohort sampled during active COVID-19.

The V gene is TRBV21-1, the J gene TRBJ1-1. TRBV21-1 is assigned pseudogene status. This CDR3 has 14 amino acids. The DNA of the CDR3 is TGTGCCAGCAGCAAAGCGGGAGGGGGCACTGAAGCTTTCTTT. Translating it yields CASSKAGGGTEAFF.

The rearrangement links TRBV30 to TRBJ1-4; 12 bases match TRBD1. Unmatched junction bases numbered 13, after V lost 0 bases and J lost 8 bases. Germline-derived CDR1 and CDR2 are GTSNPN and SVGIG (reference sequence). CDR3 length equals 18 residues. CDR3 in amino acids: CAWSVRGTGGHGGEKLFF. The CDR3 DNA reads TGTGCCTGGAGTGTACGGGGGACAGGGGGCCATGGAGGGGAAAAACTGTTTTTT.

The V call is TRBV6-2 or TRBV6-3, the J call TRBJ1-2; D may be TRBD1 (6 bases). This CDR3 region has 14 residues. From germline, CDR1 is MNHEY and CDR2 SVGEGT. Trimming pared 5 bases from V and 5 bases from J, leaving 15 bases between. The CDR3 nucleotides are TGTGCCAGCAGTACGCAGGGGCCTACGTATGGCTACACCTTC. The encoded protein is CASSTQGPTYGYTF.

This chain connects TRBV25-1 to TRBJ2-5, with TRBD2 as a possible D gene (7 bases). The germline V and J ends were trimmed by 9 bases and 5 bases, with 13 bases remaining between them. This CDR3 spans 12 amino acids. CDR1 MGHDK and CDR2 SYGVNS come from the germline V gene. Here the CDR3 DNA reads TGTGCCAGTACGACGGGGGGCGAGACCCAGTACTTC. This translates into CASTTGGETQYF.

Details on this clone: The identical CDR3 is also encoded by other nucleotide sequences in the sample. V is TRBV7-3 and J is TRBJ2-1; the match to TRBD2 covers 7 bases. The CDR3 spans 15 residues. The V segment lost 5 bases and the J segment 2 bases; nucleotides outside the gene matches: 6. CDR1 and CDR2 (germline): SGHTA, FQGTGA. The CDR3 is CASSPLAGAYNEQFF. CDR3 sequence (DNA): TGTGCCAGCAGCCCCTTGGCGGGAGCCTACAATGAGCAGTTCTTC.

The chain carries TRBV9 and TRBJ2-7, with TRBD2 matching over 10 bases. The CDR3 spans 15 residues. Per germline, CDR1 SGDLS and CDR2 YYNGEE. Trimming cost V 4 bases and J 3 bases; bases outside gene matches: 7. The CDR3 DNA sequence: TGTGCCAGCAGCCCGAGGACTAGCGGAGACTACGAGCAGTACTTC. Translation: CASSPRTSGDYEQYF.

Only one count was recorded for this clone. The chain has TRBV28 and TRBJ1-2; 8 bases align to TRBD1. The ends lost 3 bases at V and 4 bases at J; junction bases unmatched: 1. Germline loops: CDR1 MDHEN, CDR2 SYDVKM. The CDR3 is 13 amino acids. CDR3 coding DNA: TGTGCCAGCAGTTTGGGACAGGTCTATGGCTACACCTTC. Translating it yields CASSLGQVYGYTF.

In nucleotides, the CDR3 is TGCGCCAGCAGCTTAAACCAGGGGCCGGCGAACACTGAAGCTTTCTTT. Its protein product is CASSLNQGPANTEAFF. The V and J genes are TRBV5-1 and TRBJ1-1; possible D gene TRBD1, 6 bases. Germline V lookup: CDR1 SGHRS, CDR2 YFSETQ. The CDR3 is made up of 16 amino acids. Trimming left V 2 bases short and J 1 base short, with 15 bases between. The whole variable domain, remainder taken from reference TRBV5-1 and TRBJ1-1, is KAGVTQTPRYLIKTRGQQVTLSCSPISGHRSVSWYQQTPGQGLQFLFEYFSETQRNKGNFPGRFSGRQFSNSRSEMNVSTLELGDSALYLCASSLNQGPANTEAFFGQGTRLTVV.

The chain joins TRBV7-3 to TRBJ2-5; 10 nucleotides agree with TRBD2. The CDR3 runs to 17 residues. Germline lookup yields CDR1 SGHTA and CDR2 FQGTGA. J was trimmed by 1 base and V by 0 bases; bases with no gene match: 5. The CDR3 spells CASSLTGLAWGQETQYF. DNA for the CDR3: TGTGCCAGCAGCTTAACGGGACTAGCGTGGGGCCAAGAGACCCAGTACTTC.

The chain carries TRBV9 and TRBJ1-1, with 11 positions matching TRBD1. CDR1 and CDR2 (germline): SGDLS, YYNGEE. The V and J ends lost 0 bases and 1 base, in that order; junction bases with no gene match: 8. This CDR3 contains 18 residues. Here the CDR3 reads CASSVGRTGGQGNTEAFF. CDR3 DNA sequence: TGTGCCAGCAGCGTAGGGAGGACAGGGGGCCAGGGGAACACTGAAGCTTTCTTT. Drawing the rest from reference TRBV9 and TRBJ1-1, the complete variable domain is DSGVTQTPKHLITATGQRVTLRCSPRSGDLSVYWYQQSLDQGLQFLIQYYNGEERAKGNILERFSAQQFPDLHSELNLSSLELGDSALYFCASSVGRTGGQGNTEAFFGQGTRLTVV.

The chain couples TRBV2 to TRBJ1-1, with 10 bases lining up with TRBD1. J lost 6 bases, V lost 6 bases, and 4 bases had no gene match. Germline CDR1 SNHLY, CDR2 FYNNEI. This CDR3 contains 13 residues. This CDR3 is CASRGQGHPEAFF. The CDR3 region has the DNA TGTGCCAGCAGGGGACAGGGGCACCCTGAAGCTTTCTTT.

V gene TRBV20-1 combines with J gene TRBJ1-2; the D is unclear. The germline V gene encodes CDR1 DFQATT and CDR2 SNEGSKA (reference sequence). V dropped 8 bases and J dropped 6 bases, with 13 bases sitting between them. This CDR3 contains 11 residues. The CDR3 DNA sequence: TGCAGTCCGGGGTTCCGCGATGGCTACACCTTC. It specifies CSPGFRDGYTF.

The J gene is TRBJ1-3, the V gene TRBV5-1, with 7 positions matching TRBD1. This CDR3 is built from 14 residues. The germline V gene encodes CDR1 SGHRS and CDR2 YFSETQ. J was trimmed by 4 bases and V by 5 bases; bases with no gene match: 6. This CDR3 reads CASREGAPGNTIYF. CDR3 bases: TGCGCCAGCAGGGAGGGGGCACCCGGAAACACCATATATTTT.

V usage is TRBV5-6 and J usage is TRBJ2-7; possibly TRBD1 for D (5 bases). Trimming removed 2 bases at V and 6 bases at J, with 12 bases between. CDR1 is SGHDT and CDR2 is YYEEEE in the germline V gene. The CDR3 extends over 13 amino acids. In DNA form, the CDR3 reads TGTGCCAGCAGCTTAGGGGAATGGACCGAGCAGTACTTC. Translating gives CASSLGEWTEQYF.

The gene calls are TRBV5-1 and TRBJ2-1; D remains unclear. The CDR3 length is 11 residues. Germline V gives CDR1 SGHRS, CDR2 YFSETQ. Trimming left V 0 bases short and J 15 bases short, with 10 bases between. CDR3 sequence: CASSLGSVRFF. In DNA form, the CDR3 reads TGCGCCAGCAGCTTGGGTTCGGTTCGGTTCTTC.

This chain uses TRBV7-3 with TRBJ2-7, with D possibly TRBD2 on 5 matching bases. This CDR3 has 14 residues. Germline V gene data show CDR1 as SGHTA and CDR2 as FQGTGA. Trimming stripped 3 bases from V and 0 bases from J, with 9 bases between. CDR3 sequence (DNA): TGTGCCAGCAGCTTGGAGCGGAACTCCTACGAGCAGTACTTC. This translates into CASSLERNSYEQYF.

The chain couples TRBV4-2 to TRBJ2-1, with 11 bases matching TRBD2. The junction had 3 bases not matched to a gene; V was cut back by 0 bases and J by 5 bases. This CDR3 is 16 amino acids long. Looked up from germline, CDR1 is LGHNA and CDR2 is YNFKEQ. For the CDR3, the DNA is TGTGCCAGCAGCCAAGAGGGGACTAGCGGTAACAATGAGCAGTTCTTC. Translation gives CASSQEGTSGNNEQFF.

This chain uses TRBV3-1 (or the pseudogene TRBV3-2) with TRBJ2-1; D is possibly TRBD1 (6 bases). V was cut by 3 bases and J by 9 bases, with 15 bases left in between. There are 14 residues in the CDR3. The germline V gene encodes CDR1 LGHDT and CDR2 YNNKEL (reference sequence). CDR3 loop: CASSHRQVDGEQFF. For the CDR3, the DNA is TGTGCCAGCAGCCATCGACAGGTTGACGGTGAGCAGTTCTTC.

The chain carries TRBV12-5 and TRBJ1-5, with D unclear. The germline gives CDR1 LGHNT, CDR2 FRNRAP. The CDR3 totals 15 residues. The V gene lost 4 bases and the J gene lost 0 bases, with 10 bases spanning the gap. CDR3 sequence: CASGWTGDSNQPQHF. The CDR3, as DNA: TGTGCTAGTGGTTGGACCGGGGATAGCAATCAGCCCCAGCATTTT.